This entry lists 29 T cell receptor beta chains sequenced from one sample in a study of T cells in Graves' hyperthyroidism and ophthalmopathy. Amplification targeted TCR beta CDR3 regions from RNA transcripts. TCR CDR3 underwent first-round RT-PCR with the HTBI primer set. Each CDR3 protein gets one entry after TCRdb re-called the multiplex PCR reads with MiXCR. The sample includes roughly 280,000 distinct CDR3 sequences, 15% to 20% of them seen just once. The sequenced sample consisted of blood. Every receptor here comes from a woman aged 55-69 years with Graves' ophthalmopathy.

A single count supports this clonotype. For the CDR3, the DNA is TGCAGTGCTGGCCGCTCTGGACTAGCGGGGGGGGAGCAGTACTTC. Translating gives CSAGRSGLAGGEQYF. The gene calls are TRBV20-1 and TRBJ2-7; 15 bases are shared with TRBD2. CDR3 length: 15 residues. The V segment lost 5 bases and the J segment 7 bases; nucleotides outside the gene matches: 9. The germline gives CDR1 DFQATT, CDR2 SNEGSKA (reference sequence).

This clonotype was counted ten times or more. The V gene is TRBV6-1, the J gene TRBJ2-7; 9 positions agree with TRBD1. The CDR3 has 14 residues. V lost 7 bases to trimming and J lost 1 base; unmatched junction nucleotides: 5. Germline lookup yields CDR1 MNHNS and CDR2 SASEGT. Here the CDR3 reads CASIGDRASYEQYF. The CDR3 DNA reads TGTGCCAGCATAGGGGACAGGGCTTCCTACGAGCAGTACTTC.

This clonotype has just a few counts. This rearrangement joins TRBV18 to TRBJ2-1; D is uncertain. With 2 bases removed from V and 3 bases from J, the gap between germline ends came to 8 bases. The CDR3 is 14 residues long. From germline, CDR1 is KGHSH and CDR2 LQKENI. CDR3 loop: CASSPTPDYNEQFF. CDR3 DNA: TGTGCCAGCTCACCAACTCCGGACTACAATGAGCAGTTCTTC.

J is TRBJ2-1 and V is TRBV28, with a weak D call TRBD1 (5 bases). Trimming pared 2 bases from V and 5 bases from J, leaving 13 bases between. The CDR3 runs to 15 residues. Germline CDR1 reads MDHEN; CDR2 reads SYDVKM. In DNA form, the CDR3 reads TGTGCCAGCAGTTTAGACAGCGAGATTGACAATGAGCAGTTCTTC. Its translation: CASSLDSEIDNEQFF.

The gene calls are TRBV29-1 and TRBJ2-3, with D possibly TRBD1 on 6 matching bases. Per the germline V gene, CDR1 is SQVTM and CDR2 is ANQGSEA. The V end was cut by 0 bases, the J end by 6 bases, with 13 bases between. This CDR3 is 14 amino acids long. CDR3 coding DNA: TGCAGCGTTGAAGAGTCAGGGGTCCCCGATACGCAGTATTTT. This gives the protein CSVEESGVPDTQYF.

The sample holds many counts of this clonotype. This chain's CDR3 is CSEPGRGTDTQYF. CDR3 nucleotides: TGCAGTGAGCCGGGACGAGGCACAGATACGCAGTATTTT. This chain uses TRBV20-1 with TRBJ2-3; TRBD1 or TRBD2 may be the D gene (5 bases each). The CDR3 is 13 residues long. V shed 7 bases and J shed 1 base, with 12 bases lying between them. Germline V gene lookup returns CDR1 DFQATT and CDR2 SNEGSKA (reference sequence).

The V gene is TRBV4-3, the J gene TRBJ2-3; D unclear. Germline V gene data show CDR1 as LGHNA and CDR2 as YSLEER. CDR3 length equals 16 residues. V was trimmed by 1 base and J by 0 bases, leaving 11 bases between them. CDR3 loop: CASSQVYYSSTDTQYF. CDR3 DNA: TGCGCCAGCAGCCAAGTGTATTATTCTAGCACAGATACGCAGTATTTT.

The CDR3 here is CAIRAGPSGIQYF. The CDR3 DNA follows: TGTGCCATACGGGCGGGCCCTTCGGGCATTCAGTACTTC. V gene TRBV10-3 combines with J gene TRBJ2-4; TRBD2 is a possible D gene (5 bases). CDR1 and CDR2 (germline): ENHRY, SYGVKD. This CDR3 spans 13 amino acids. Trimming took off 9 bases at V and 9 bases at J, with 18 bases between the two ends.

In nucleotides, the CDR3 is TGCAGCGTTCAGAGAAGAAGGAATGAGCAGTTCTTC. Translating it yields CSVQRRRNEQFF. V gene TRBV29-1 combines with J gene TRBJ2-1; D is undetermined. CDR1 is SQVTM and CDR2 is ANQGSEA in the germline V gene. This CDR3 is built from 12 residues. The V end lost 5 bases, the J end lost 7 bases, and 12 bases lay between the germline ends.

The sample holds many counts of this clonotype. The V gene is TRBV27, the J gene TRBJ1-2, with 8 bases aligning to TRBD1. This CDR3 spans 14 amino acids. Germline trimming cut 2 bases from V and 7 bases from J; bases unmatched to any gene: 6. Germline assignment: CDR1 MNHEY and CDR2 SMNVEV (reference sequence). CDR3 loop: CASSLETGAGGYTF. CDR3 nucleotides: TGTGCCAGCAGTTTAGAGACAGGGGCAGGTGGCTACACCTTC.

The chain uses TRBV7-8 and TRBJ2-5; D possibly corresponds to TRBD1 (6 bases). The closer fit of TRBJ2-1 to the DNA end suggests the J call may be wrong. The germline CDR1 and CDR2 sequences are SGHVS and FQNEAQ. The CDR3 is 15 residues long. CDR3 in DNA: TGTGCCAGCAGCCCCGGACAGATTGACCAGGAGACCCAGTTCTTC. This gives the protein CASSPGQIDQETQFF.

This clonotype was detected a few times. V and J are TRBV5-1 and TRBJ1-6; perhaps TRBD1 as D (5 bases). Trimming took off 0 bases at V and 5 bases at J, with 6 bases between the two ends. CDR3 length equals 14 residues. In germline, CDR1 is SGHRS, CDR2 YFSETQ. The CDR3 protein is CASSLDRNNSPLHF. The DNA for the CDR3 is TGCGCCAGCAGCTTGGACAGGAATAATTCACCCCTCCACTTT.

This clonotype was found many times. The chain employs TRBV11-1 and TRBJ2-3; 10 bases align to TRBD2. The ends lost 3 bases at V and 6 bases at J; junction bases unmatched: 6. CDR1 is SGHAT, CDR2 FQDESV, per germline (reference sequence). This CDR3 has 15 amino acids. CDR3 sequence: CASSLGTSALDTQYF. The CDR3 DNA reads TGTGCCAGCAGCTTGGGGACTAGCGCGTTGGATACGCAGTATTTT.

This clonotype has ten or more counts. The DNA for the CDR3 is TGCGCCAGCAGCAGATCGTGGGGCTCCTACAATGAGCAGTTCTTC. Its translation is CASSRSWGSYNEQFF. The V gene is TRBV5-1, the J gene TRBJ2-1; no firm D call. V lost 4 bases and J lost 0, with 11 bases in between. Germline V gene sequence: CDR1 SGHRS, CDR2 YFSETQ. This CDR3 region has 15 residues.

This clonotype showed up many times. V and J are TRBV25-1 and TRBJ2-7; TRBD1 might be the D (5 bases). Looked up from germline, CDR1 is MGHDK and CDR2 is SYGVNS. V dropped 3 bases and J dropped 3 bases, with 15 bases sitting between them. This CDR3 has 15 residues. The CDR3 nucleotides are TGTGCCAGCAGTGAGGGGCACGGACCTTTCTACGAGCAGTACTTC. This encodes CASSEGHGPFYEQYF.

The genes are TRBV5-6 and TRBJ2-6; D gene ambiguous. V lost 3 bases and J lost 4, with 11 bases in between. Germline V gene lookup returns CDR1 SGHDT and CDR2 YYEEEE. CDR3 size: 15 residues. The CDR3 nucleotides read TGTGCCAGCAGCTCATGGGGTGCCGGGGCCAACGTCCTGACTTTC. Translation gives CASSSWGAGANVLTF. The whole variable domain, filled in from reference TRBV5-6 and TRBJ2-6, reads DAGVTQSPTHLIKTRGQQVTLRCSPKSGHDTVSWYQQALGQGPQFIFQYYEEEERQRGNFPDRFSGHQFPNYSSELNVNALLLGDSALYLCASSSWGAGANVLTFGAGSRLTVL.

There are many counts of this clonotype. CDR3 sequence (DNA): TGTGCCAGCAATTACCGAGGTCCTGCGAGCTCCTACGAGCAGTACTTC. Translating gives CASNYRGPASSYEQYF. The chain is built from TRBV28 and TRBJ2-7; D gene uncertain. Germline CDR1 MDHEN, CDR2 SYDVKM. Trimming took off 7 bases at V and 0 bases at J, with 19 bases between the two ends. The CDR3 loop spans 16 amino acids.

V is TRBV5-4 and J is TRBJ1-1; TRBD1 aligns across 10 bases. Trimming at V came to 4 bases and at J to 5 bases, leaving 5 bases not matched to a gene. CDR1 SGHNT and CDR2 YYREEE come from the germline V gene (reference sequence). The CDR3 is 14 residues long. The DNA for the CDR3 is TGTGCCAGCAGCGCACGGACAGGGGGGACTGAAGCTTTCTTT. This sequence encodes CASSARTGGTEAFF.

This clonotype was seen many times. In DNA, the CDR3 is TGCAGTGCTAGAGACGTCCGCGGGATTTATAGCAATCAGCCCCAGCATTTT. It is translated as CSARDVRGIYSNQPQHF. The rearrangement joins TRBV20-1 to TRBJ1-5; D unclear. V dropped 0 bases and J dropped 0 bases, with 15 bases sitting between them. The length of the CDR3 is 17 residues. Germline CDR1 reads DFQATT; CDR2 reads SNEGSKA (reference sequence).

This clonotype was detected many times. J is TRBJ2-1 and V is TRBV27, with 7 nucleotides matching TRBD2. In germline, CDR1 is MNHEY, CDR2 SMNVEV (reference sequence). After removal of 5 bases from V and 2 bases from J, the junction contained 9 bases not matched to a gene. The CDR3 sequence is 16 residues long. The CDR3 sequence is CASSAVAGATYNEQFF. Written as DNA, the CDR3 is TGTGCCAGCAGTGCAGTCGCGGGAGCCACCTACAATGAGCAGTTCTTC.

This clonotype was seen at least ten times. J is TRBJ1-2 and V is TRBV27; 8 bases map to TRBD1. The CDR3 length is 16 residues. Looked up from germline, CDR1 is MNHEY and CDR2 is SMNVEV (reference sequence). Trimming removed 0 bases from V and 3 bases from J; junction bases left unmatched: 6. This CDR3 is CASSLSPTGDDYGYTF. CDR3 DNA sequence: TGTGCCAGCAGTTTATCTCCGACAGGGGATGACTATGGCTACACCTTC.

This clonotype was counted at least ten times. The J gene is TRBJ1-4, the V gene TRBV7-2, with TRBD1 matching over 7 bases. Trimming took 2 bases from V and 8 from J; bases not matched to a gene: 5. Germline V gene lookup returns CDR1 SGHTA and CDR2 FQGNSA. The CDR3 consists of 14 residues. CDR3 amino acids: CASSLIGGAEKLFF. CDR3 nucleotide sequence: TGTGCCAGCAGCTTAATAGGGGGCGCGGAAAAACTGTTTTTT.

This clonotype was seen repeatedly, ten times or more. The chain carries TRBV5-1 and TRBJ1-1; tentatively, D is TRBD1 (5 bases). V was shortened by 4 bases and J by 0 bases, with 10 bases between the two germline ends. This CDR3 region has 14 residues. The germline CDR1 and CDR2 sequences are SGHRS and YFSETQ. CDR3 protein: CASSTGRMNTEAFF. In DNA, the CDR3 is TGCGCCAGCAGCACGGGACGGATGAACACTGAAGCTTTCTTT.

This clonotype was detected ten times or more. This chain connects TRBV6-1 to TRBJ2-6; tentatively, D is TRBD2 (5 bases). Germline CDR1 and CDR2: MNHNS and SASEGT. This CDR3 contains 16 residues. V was pared by 4 bases and J by 3 bases, with 13 bases between. The CDR3 here is CASSGPLGSGANVLTF. The CDR3 DNA reads as TGTGCCAGCAGTGGCCCGTTGGGGAGTGGGGCCAACGTCCTGACTTTC.

This rearrangement joins TRBV13 to TRBJ1-6; TRBD1 might be the D (5 bases). The V gene lost 5 bases and the J gene lost 6 bases, with 14 bases spanning the gap. CDR1 is PRHDT, CDR2 FYEKMQ, per germline (reference sequence). CDR3 length: 15 residues. CDR3 region: CASSPHRLGNSPLHF. DNA for the CDR3: TGTGCCAGCAGCCCCCACAGGCTTGGTAATTCACCCCTCCACTTT.

On this clonotype itself: Being one base from a much bigger clone, this may be a read error. This chain connects TRBV18 to TRBJ2-7, with 7 bases that match TRBD1. Per the germline V gene, CDR1 is KGHSH and CDR2 is LQKENI. The CDR3 loop spans 16 amino acids. The junction had 11 bases not matched to a gene; V was cut back by 3 bases and J by 3 bases. The DNA of the CDR3 is TGTGCCAGCTCACCTACCGGGACAGAGTATAGCTACGAGCAGTACTTC. Translating gives CASSPTGTEYSYEQYF.

The chain carries TRBV7-8 and TRBJ2-1, with D possibly TRBD1 on 8 matching bases. This CDR3 has 17 residues. Trimming cost V 5 bases and J 0 bases, with 17 bases left between them. The germline gives CDR1 SGHVS, CDR2 FQNEAQ. The CDR3 reads CASSTTGGGGSYNEQFF. CDR3 nucleotides: TGTGCCAGCAGCACCACAGGGGGGGGGGGCTCCTACAATGAGCAGTTCTTC.

This clonotype has at least ten counts. J is TRBJ1-1 and V is TRBV13; 11 bases are a match to TRBD1. The CDR3 runs to 15 residues. Germline loops: CDR1 PRHDT, CDR2 FYEKMQ (reference sequence). J was trimmed by 4 bases and V by 6 bases; bases with no gene match: 7. Written as DNA, the CDR3 is TGTGCCAGCAGACTAGGGGGGACAGGGGGCACTGAAGCTTTCTTT. This codes for CASRLGGTGGTEAFF.

This clonotype came up many times. J is TRBJ2-1 and V is TRBV30; possible D gene TRBD2, 6 bases. Germline V gene data show CDR1 as GTSNPN and CDR2 as SVGIG (reference sequence). There are 15 residues in the CDR3. Trimming removed 8 bases from V and 0 bases from J, with 17 bases in between. The CDR3 nucleotides are TGTGCCCTGGAAGCGGGTAGGAGCTCCTACAATGAGCAGTTCTTC. Protein sequence: CALEAGRSSYNEQFF. Full variable domain (missing parts from reference TRBV30 and TRBJ2-1): SQTIHQWPATLVQPVGSPLSLECTVEGTSNPNLYWYRQAAGRGLQLLFYSVGIGQISSEVPQNLSASRPQDRQFILSSKKLLLSDSGFYLCALEAGRSSYNEQFFGPGTRLTVL.